This T cell receptor beta chain was captured by sequencing in a study of blood T cell repertoires in COVID-19. Study summary: Samples taken during acute and convalescent COVID-19 were collected in the United States, Italy and Spain. In each case, the material was cDNA or gDNA derived from T cells, B-cell-depleted T cells, or PBMCs.

The germline gives CDR1 LGHDT, CDR2 YNNKEL (reference sequence). This CDR3 is 15 amino acids long. Trimming pared 1 base from V and 5 bases from J, leaving 14 bases between. Per the original methods: From reference gene primer amplification, estimates of nucleated cell counts were derived. This table comes from immunoSEQ multiplex PCR, and its TCRdb copy is limited to in-frame clones, with some not included. Clone size and the V and J calls come from that table; the DNA yielded D and trimming. The top ten hold under 15% of the sample, which has more than 110,000 clones, under 80% seen once. This clone was detected only a few times.

Sequenced: peripheral blood. The clonotype was recovered from an elderly man with acute or convalescent COVID-19. This rearrangement joins TRBV3-1 (or the pseudogene TRBV3-2) to TRBJ1-2, with D possibly TRBD1 on 5 matching bases. CDR3 DNA: TGTGCCAGCAGCCAAGGGGTGCGCAGGGCTTATGGCTACACCTTC. It specifies CASSQGVRRAYGYTF.